This TCR beta chain was profiled in a study of blood T cell repertoires in COVID-19. Overall study: Samples taken during acute and convalescent COVID-19 were collected in the United States, Italy and Spain.

Generated by immunoSEQ multiplex PCR, the TCRdb table keeps only in-frame clones and is missing some. The top ten hold approximately 1% of the sample, which has fewer than 450,000 clones, less than 90% seen once. Living in roughly 25 US areas, the participants were between roughly 18 and 95 years of age. Looked up from germline, CDR1 is MNHEY and CDR2 is SVGEGT. This CDR3 has 13 residues. The V end was cut by 4 bases, the J end by 0 bases, with 6 bases between. In this sample, this clone turned up once. The sequencing input was PBMCs or T cells enriched from blood (not recorded which). The TCR comes from a woman younger than 45 who had recovered from COVID-19. This chain uses TRBV6-2 or TRBV6-3 with TRBJ1-1; D gene ambiguous. Here the CDR3 reads CASSSGLNTEAFF. CDR3 nucleotides: TGTGCCAGCAGTTCAGGCTTGAACACTGAAGCTTTCTTT.